A single sample gave rise to the 21 T cell receptor beta chains below, sequenced in a study of human T cells and chemical hapten exposure. The time point was: pre-sensitization, week 0. Sample treatment: therapeutic diphenylcyclopropenone sensitization with weekly scalp DPC. One entry per CDR3 protein, called by TCRdb with MiXCR from the RACE reads. The sample holds approximately 80,000 distinct CDR3 sequences; approximately 14% are singletons and the top ten take roughly 4.6%. Here the sequenced sample was whole blood, taken in connection with sensitization to the hapten diphenylcyclopropenone (DPC). Receptor source: a woman in her 50s with alopecia areata. Some clones in this sample may be carry-over from other donors' samples.

J is TRBJ2-1 and V is TRBV29-1; possibly TRBD1 for D (6 bases). The CDR3 extends over 13 amino acids. CDR1 is SQVTM, CDR2 ANQGSEA, per germline. Between the trimmed V and J ends, which lost 3 bases and 6 bases, there was a span of 12 bases. The CDR3 bases are TGCAGCGTTGATGGGCAGGGGCCCAATGAGCAGTTCTTC. Amino acids: CSVDGQGPNEQFF.

The CDR3 here is CASSHWDSSNQPQHF. In DNA form, the CDR3 reads TGTGCCAGCAGCCATTGGGACAGTAGCAATCAGCCCCAGCATTTT. The rearrangement joins TRBV7-2 to TRBJ1-5; TRBD1 agrees at 7 bases. This CDR3 is 15 amino acids long. V gave up 5 bases and J gave up 0 bases; unmatched junction bases: 4. Germline-derived CDR1 and CDR2 are SGHTA and FQGNSA.

V usage is TRBV4-2 and J usage is TRBJ1-2, with D perhaps TRBD1 (6 bases). V was trimmed by 1 base and J by 4 bases, leaving 7 bases between them. The CDR3 is 13 amino acids. Looked up from germline, CDR1 is LGHNA and CDR2 is YNFKEQ. DNA of the CDR3: TGTGCCAGCAGCCAAGGAGGGGGCTATGGCTACACCTTC. This codes for CASSQGGGYGYTF.

This clonotype was seen only a few times. The chain uses TRBV9 and TRBJ1-1, with 8 bases matching TRBD1. The CDR3 runs to 15 residues. Germline values: CDR1 SGDLS, CDR2 YYNGEE. V shed 4 bases, J shed 1 base, and the junction held 6 bases outside the gene matches. The CDR3 reads CASSTTGGKNTEAFF. In DNA, the CDR3 is TGTGCCAGCAGCACTACAGGGGGGAAGAACACTGAAGCTTTCTTT. The entire variable domain, with the rest obtained from reference TRBV9 and TRBJ1-1, is as follows: DSGVTQTPKHLITATGQRVTLRCSPRSGDLSVYWYQQSLDQGLQFLIQYYNGEERAKGNILERFSAQQFPDLHSELNLSSLELGDSALYFCASSTTGGKNTEAFFGQGTRLTVV.

The chain joins TRBV3-1 to TRBJ1-4; D perhaps matches TRBD1 (6 bases). Trimming took 4 bases from V and 7 from J, leaving 13 bases between them. This CDR3 has 14 amino acids. CDR1 is LGHDT and CDR2 is YNNKEL in the germline V gene (reference sequence). The CDR3 DNA is TGTGCCAGCAGCCGTGTAGGACAGCTTGAAAAACTGTTTTTT. Translated, it gives CASSRVGQLEKLFF.

This sequence joins TRBV19 and TRBJ1-1; 9 bases are shared with TRBD1. The junction had 14 bases not matched to a gene; V was cut back by 6 bases and J by 3 bases. The CDR3 is 17 residues long. In germline, CDR1 is LNHDA, CDR2 SQIVND (reference sequence). The CDR3 DNA sequence: TGTGCCAGTAGGGTATATCTTGGGGGACAGGGTCACACTGAAGCTTTCTTT. Amino acids: CASRVYLGGQGHTEAFF.

This clonotype was counted many times. The V call is TRBV7-9, the J call TRBJ2-1; D possibly uses TRBD1 or TRBD2 (6 bases each). CDR1 and CDR2 (germline): SEHNR, FQNEAQ (reference sequence). V lost 5 bases, J lost 7 bases, and 15 bases lay in between. The length of the CDR3 is 14 residues. CDR3 loop: CASSGGGVWNEQFF. In DNA form, the CDR3 reads TGTGCCAGCAGCGGGGGCGGGGTTTGGAATGAGCAGTTCTTC. The full variable domain, its missing parts supplied by reference TRBV7-9 and TRBJ2-1, is DTGVSQNPRHKITKRGQNVTFRCDPISEHNRLYWYRQTLGQGPEFLTYFQNEAQLEKSRLLSDRFSAERPKGSFSTLEIQRTEQGDSAMYLCASSGGGVWNEQFFGPGTRLTVL.

The chain uses TRBV28 and TRBJ2-4; D tentatively fits TRBD1 or TRBD2 (5 bases each). The germline V gene has CDR1 MDHEN and CDR2 SYDVKM. Trimming stripped 4 bases from V and 7 bases from J, with 11 bases between. CDR3 length: 13 amino acids. CDR3 coding DNA: TGTGCCAGCAGTTCCCCCGGGACGAACATTCAGTACTTC. Translation gives CASSSPGTNIQYF.

This clonotype was found a few times. The V call is TRBV9, the J call TRBJ1-1; D possibly corresponds to TRBD1 (6 bases). This CDR3 has 15 amino acids. CDR1 is SGDLS and CDR2 is YYNGEE in the germline V gene. Between the trimmed V and J ends, which lost 0 bases and 0 bases, there was a span of 9 bases. The CDR3 here is CASSVGTGLNTEAFF. The CDR3, as DNA: TGTGCCAGCAGCGTAGGAACAGGGCTGAACACTGAAGCTTTCTTT.

This clonotype was recorded a few times. This chain uses TRBV28 with TRBJ2-7; 13 bases align to TRBD2. V gave up 8 bases and J gave up 4 bases; unmatched junction bases: 14. The CDR3 sequence is 17 residues long. Germline CDR1 and CDR2: MDHEN and SYDVKM. The CDR3 region is CASRPRTSGSSGYEQYF. The DNA of the CDR3 is TGTGCCAGCCGCCCCCGGACTAGCGGGAGCTCGGGGTACGAGCAGTACTTC. The full variable domain, completed using reference TRBV28 and TRBJ2-7, is DVKVTQSSRYLVKRTGEKVFLECVQDMDHENMFWYRQDPGLGLRLIYFSYDVKMKEKGDIPEGYSVSREKKERFSLILESASTNQTSMYLCASRPRTSGSSGYEQYFGPGTRLTVT.

For the CDR3, the DNA is TGTGCCTGGGGGGGGACAGGGATCTACGAGCAGTACTTC. Protein product: CAWGGTGIYEQYF. V gene TRBV30 combines with J gene TRBJ2-7; 9 nucleotides match TRBD1. Germline-derived CDR1 and CDR2 are GTSNPN and SVGIG (reference sequence). With V trimmed by 5 bases and J by 3 bases, 5 bases remained unmatched. The CDR3 consists of 13 residues.

The rearrangement joins TRBV11-2 to TRBJ2-7, with D unclear. The germline V and J ends were trimmed by 5 bases and 7 bases, with 6 bases remaining between them. Germline values: CDR1 SGHAT, CDR2 FQNNGV. The CDR3 is 10 amino acids. DNA for the CDR3: TGTGCCAGCAGCGAGATTGAGCAGTACTTC. Protein: CASSEIEQYF. Filled out from reference TRBV11-2 and TRBJ2-7, the complete variable domain reads EAGVAQSPRYKIIEKRQSVAFWCNPISGHATLYWYQQILGQGPKLLIQFQNNGVVDDSQLPKDRFSAERLKGVDSTLKIQPAKLEDSAVYLCASSEIEQYFGPGTRLTVT.

The genes are TRBV11-2 and TRBJ2-1; 15 nucleotides match TRBD2. V lost 2 bases to trimming and J lost 10 bases; unmatched junction nucleotides: 3. This CDR3 comprises 15 residues. Germline V CDR1 and CDR2: SGHAT, FQNNGV. For the CDR3, the DNA is TGTGCCAGCAGCTTAACAGGACTAGCGGGAGGGGAGCAGTTCTTC. Protein sequence: CASSLTGLAGGEQFF.

In its sample, this clonotype was seen many times. V and J are TRBV14 and TRBJ2-4; D may be TRBD1 or TRBD2 (5 bases each). V was clipped by 3 bases and J by 0 bases, with 12 bases between them. Germline lookup yields CDR1 SGHDN and CDR2 FVKESK. The CDR3 consists of 16 residues. CDR3 loop: CASSHSRGGAKNIQYF. The DNA of the CDR3 is TGTGCCAGCAGCCACTCCCGGGGCGGAGCCAAAAACATTCAGTACTTC. Drawing the rest from reference TRBV14 and TRBJ2-4, the complete variable domain is EAGVTQFPSHSVIEKGQTVTLRCDPISGHDNLYWYRRVMGKEIKFLLHFVKESKQDESGMPNNRFLAERTGGTYSTLKVQPAELEDSGVYFCASSHSRGGAKNIQYFGAGTRLSVL.

The chain recombines TRBV11-2 with TRBJ2-7; D is uncertain. Germline V gene data show CDR1 as SGHAT and CDR2 as FQNNGV. V shed 5 bases and J shed 3 bases, with 17 bases lying between them. There are 15 residues in the CDR3. CDR3 residues: CASSLATTAIYEQYF. CDR3 nucleotide sequence: TGTGCCAGCAGCCTGGCCACTACAGCAATCTACGAGCAGTACTTC.

V is TRBV3-1 and J is TRBJ2-2; tentatively, D is TRBD1 (6 bases). CDR3 length equals 16 residues. Germline assignment: CDR1 LGHDT and CDR2 YNNKEL (reference sequence). Trimming left V 4 bases short and J 1 base short, with 13 bases between. Here the CDR3 reads CASSPRWGQNTGELFF. Here the CDR3 DNA reads TGTGCCAGCAGCCCGAGGTGGGGGCAGAACACCGGGGAGCTGTTTTTT.

This clonotype appeared a few times. This chain joins TRBV28 and TRBJ1-6; D not resolved. Trimming left V 5 bases short and J 10 bases short, with 18 bases between. Germline CDR1 and CDR2: MDHEN and SYDVKM. This CDR3 spans 15 amino acids. In nucleotides, the CDR3 is TGTGCCAGCAGTCCCCACCGGGGAGTCGGCTCACCCCTCCACTTT. Protein product: CASSPHRGVGSPLHF.

This clonotype has just a few counts. The chain employs TRBV12-3 or TRBV12-4 and TRBJ2-7; TRBD2 matches 10 bases. Trimming cost V 5 bases and J 6 bases; bases outside gene matches: 7. The CDR3 sequence is 14 residues long. CDR3 DNA sequence: TGTGCCAGCAGTCCTATAGCGGGAGGCCCCGAGCAGTACTTC. The encoded protein is CASSPIAGGPEQYF.

This clonotype has ten or more counts. CDR3 in amino acids: CASSRVGVDTGELFF. CDR3 nucleotide sequence: TGTGCCAGCAGTCGTGTAGGGGTAGACACCGGGGAGCTGTTTTTT. The chain employs TRBV2 and TRBJ2-2; tentative D call: TRBD1 (5 bases). CDR1 and CDR2 from the germline V gene are SNHLY and FYNNEI. V was clipped by 5 bases and J by 3 bases, with 13 bases between them. The CDR3 covers 15 residues.

V usage is TRBV20-1 and J usage is TRBJ1-6; D may be TRBD1 (5 bases). CDR3 length equals 15 residues. CDR1 and CDR2 from the germline V gene are DFQATT and SNEGSKA (reference sequence). Trimming left V 3 bases short and J 5 bases short, with 14 bases between. In DNA form, the CDR3 reads TGCAGTGCTAGCGAGCGGGGGAGAGATAATTCACCCCTCCACTTT. Its translation: CSASERGRDNSPLHF.

This clonotype was detected only a few times. The rearrangement uses TRBV20-1 and TRBJ1-3; D gene ambiguous. Trimming shortened V by 3 bases and J by 4 bases, and 13 bases separated the two germline ends. Per germline, CDR1 DFQATT and CDR2 SNEGSKA (reference sequence). CDR3 length equals 14 residues. CDR3 nucleotides: TGCAGTGCTAGTGGCAGCTCATCGGGAAACACCATATATTTT. Translation gives CSASGSSSGNTIYF.